This T cell receptor (beta chain) was recorded in a study of shared clonotypes between healthy human individuals. Study-level information: For every donor, three CD4 naive, three CD4 memory, two CD8 naive and one CD8 memory plates were used.

As concerns this clone: This CDR3 is also generated by other DNA sequences in the sample.

Trimming at V came to 0 bases and at J to 2 bases, leaving 2 bases not matched to a gene. Germline loops: CDR1 SGHTS, CDR2 YDEGEE. This CDR3 spans 15 amino acids. Assay: immunoSEQ multiplex PCR; the TCRdb copy retains only in-frame clones and omits some. The sample contains approximately 2.5 million clones, over 85% of which appear only once. What was sequenced was naive CD4+ T cells from PBMCs. Subset here: CD45RA+ positively selected. V gene TRBV5-8 combines with J gene TRBJ2-1; 7 bases are shared with TRBD1. The origin of this receptor is a man between 18 and 29 years old in good health. Some clones in this sample may be carry-over from other donors' samples. The CDR3 region is CASSLGQGTYNEQFF. The CDR3 DNA is TGTGCCAGCAGCTTGGGACAGGGTACCTACAATGAGCAGTTCTTC.